The 30 T cell receptor beta chains below were found in one sample sequenced in a study of vaccination effects on CD4 cells after COVID-19. ViraFEST used viral peptide pools to expand antigen-specific CD4+ T cells before sequencing. At the end of about 9 days of culture, CD4+ T cells were isolated. Between March and December 2020, the person had a SARS-CoV-2 infection that PCR confirmed. Clones were sequenced by immunoSEQ multiplex PCR, and TCRdb holds only the in-frame ones, with some missing. Of approximately 24,000 clones listed, around 69% are singletons. These receptors have no identified antigens. The specimen was CD4+ T cells from PBMCs cultured with SARS-CoV-2 spike peptides, collected before COVID-19 vaccination. The receptors come from a human donor who had a prior SARS-CoV-2 infection.

V is TRBV19 and J is TRBJ2-1, with TRBD2 matching 8 bases. Germline V gene data show CDR1 as LNHDA and CDR2 as SQIVND (reference sequence). CDR3 length: 16 amino acids. Losses at the gene ends were 7 bases for V and 0 bases for J; bases not matched to a gene: 8. The CDR3 nucleotides read TGTGCCAGTAAGGGACTGGGGACTAGCTCCTACAATGAGCAGTTCTTC. This translates into CASKGLGTSSYNEQFF.

This clone has just one count. V is TRBV18 and J is TRBJ1-5; no definite D call. From germline, CDR1 is KGHSH and CDR2 LQKENI. This CDR3 is built from 14 residues. Trimming left V 2 bases short and J 6 bases short, with 11 bases between. The CDR3 region is CASSPVGLSQPQHF. DNA for the CDR3: TGTGCCAGCTCACCAGTGGGTTTGAGTCAGCCCCAGCATTTT. Full variable domain (outside the CDR3, taken from reference TRBV18 and TRBJ1-5): NAGVMQNPRHLVRRRGQEARLRCSPMKGHSHVYWYRQLPEEGLKFMVYLQKENIIDESGMPKERFSAEFPKEGPSILRIQQVVRGDSAAYFCASSPVGLSQPQHFGDGTRLSIL.

This clone was picked up a small number of times. The genes are TRBV6-6 and TRBJ1-3, with unresolved D. V was pared by 2 bases and J by 0 bases, with 11 bases between. The CDR3 totals 16 residues. Germline assignment: CDR1 MNHNY and CDR2 SVGAGI (reference sequence). CDR3 amino acids: CASSYGQADSGNTIYF. The CDR3 nucleotides read TGTGCCAGCAGTTACGGGCAGGCCGACTCTGGAAACACCATATATTTT.

The chain links TRBV5-1 to TRBJ1-3, with 7 bases matching TRBD1. CDR1 and CDR2 from the germline V gene are SGHRS and YFSETQ. The CDR3 loop spans 14 amino acids. The V gene end was trimmed by 4 bases and the J gene end by 2 bases; junction bases not matched to a gene: 3. The CDR3 DNA is TGCGCCAGCAGCCCGGGACAGCCTGGAAACACCATATATTTT. Translating gives CASSPGQPGNTIYF.

The CDR3 coding sequence is TGTGCCAGCAGCGCGGGTGTAGCGGATAGCACAGATACGCAGTATTTT. Protein product: CASSAGVADSTDTQYF. The chain joins TRBV4-2 to TRBJ2-3, with D perhaps TRBD2 (6 bases). V dropped 5 bases and J dropped 0 bases, with 15 bases sitting between them. Germline V gene lookup returns CDR1 LGHNA and CDR2 YNFKEQ. CDR3 size: 16 residues.

The rearrangement joins TRBV11-1 to TRBJ2-5; 7 positions match TRBD2. The V gene's germline CDR1 is SGHAT and CDR2 FQDESV (reference sequence). The CDR3 covers 16 residues. The ends lost 5 bases at V and 7 bases at J; junction bases unmatched: 16. CDR3 residues: CASSETGLGDIGTQYF. DNA for the CDR3: TGTGCCAGCAGCGAAACCGGACTAGGCGATATAGGGACCCAGTACTTC.

The V and J genes are TRBV3-1 (or the pseudogene TRBV3-2) and TRBJ2-2; D possibly corresponds to TRBD1 (6 bases). The CDR3 sequence is 15 residues long. Trimming cost V 3 bases and J 5 bases, with 13 bases left between them. Germline-derived CDR1 and CDR2 are LGHDT and YNNKEL (reference sequence). CDR3 DNA sequence: TGTGCCAGCAGCCACTACGCAGGGGTAACCGGGGAGCTGTTTTTT. This translates into CASSHYAGVTGELFF.

The chain uses TRBV7-9 and TRBJ1-2, with D uncertain. There are 12 residues in the CDR3. The ends were cut back, 1 base at V and 4 bases at J, with 4 bases in the middle. The V gene's germline CDR1 is SEHNR and CDR2 FQNEAQ (reference sequence). CDR3 in DNA: TGTGCCAGCAGCTTAGACCCCTATGGCTACACCTTC. Protein: CASSLDPYGYTF.

J is TRBJ1-1 and V is TRBV11-3; D is ambiguous. The CDR3 has 14 amino acids. Germline V lookup: CDR1 SGHNT, CDR2 YENEEA. The germline V and J ends were trimmed by 7 bases and 2 bases, with 14 bases remaining between them. The CDR3 protein is CASKKSRENTEAFF. CDR3 DNA sequence: TGTGCCAGCAAAAAATCCAGAGAAAACACTGAAGCTTTCTTT.

The rearrangement uses TRBV2 and TRBJ1-4, with 8 bases lining up with TRBD1. CDR3 length equals 14 residues. With 6 bases clipped from V and 7 bases from J, the junction kept 7 bases outside the gene matches. Germline lookup yields CDR1 SNHLY and CDR2 FYNNEI. The CDR3 nucleotides read TGTGCCAGCAGGGCAGGGGGCGCTTCTGAAAAACTGTTTTTT. Its protein is CASRAGGASEKLFF.

V usage is TRBV5-1 and J usage is TRBJ2-5; D remains ambiguous. This CDR3 is 15 amino acids long. The ends were cut back, 2 bases at V and 2 bases at J, with 13 bases in the middle. The V gene's germline CDR1 is SGHRS and CDR2 YFSETQ. The CDR3 nucleotides read TGCGCCAGCAGCTTTAGTCCCGTAACACAAGAGACCCAGTACTTC. It is translated as CASSFSPVTQETQYF.

This rearrangement joins TRBV6-6 to TRBJ1-1; the D is unclear. V gave up 2 bases and J gave up 2 bases, with 9 bases separating them. The germline V gene encodes CDR1 MNHNY and CDR2 SVGAGI (reference sequence). This CDR3 has 14 residues. As DNA, the CDR3 is TGTGCCAGCAGTTACGCCAGCATTAACACTGAAGCTTTCTTT. Its translation: CASSYASINTEAFF.

The chain combines TRBV6-5 with TRBJ2-1; TRBD2 agrees at 8 bases. V lost 2 bases and J lost 3; bases outside the gene matches: 0. The germline CDR1 and CDR2 sequences are MNHEY and SVGAGI. There are 14 residues in the CDR3. For the CDR3, the DNA is TGTGCCAGCAGTTACAGCGGGAGCTACAATGAGCAGTTCTTC. This translates into CASSYSGSYNEQFF.

The V and J genes are TRBV5-1 and TRBJ2-2; D unclear. Trimming took 0 bases from V and 3 from J, leaving 9 bases between them. Germline V gene sequence: CDR1 SGHRS, CDR2 YFSETQ. This CDR3 is 15 amino acids long. In DNA form, the CDR3 reads TGCGCCAGCAGCTTGGAAGCCGCAGACACCGGGGAGCTGTTTTTT. Residues: CASSLEAADTGELFF.

This clone has more than one count but fewer than ten. The chain recombines TRBV21-1 with TRBJ1-6; TRBD1, the D gene given by the table, was not confirmed from the DNA. TRBV21-1 is shown as a pseudogene. The CDR3 runs to 16 residues. The CDR3 region is CARNLSGTRYNSPLHF. CDR3 DNA sequence: TGTGCCAGAAACCTCTCCGGGACAAGATATAATTCACCCCTCCACTTT.

The chain recombines TRBV5-8 with TRBJ1-1; tentatively, D is TRBD1 (6 bases). V was cut by 4 bases and J by 4 bases, with 23 bases left in between. The CDR3 contains 17 residues. Germline CDR1 SGHTS, CDR2 YDEGEE. The CDR3 DNA reads as TGTGCCAGCAGCCCAGGATACGGTGCAGGGGTAATCACTGAAGCTTTCTTT. Translation: CASSPGYGAGVITEAFF. The full variable domain, completed using reference TRBV5-8 and TRBJ1-1, is EAGVTQSPTHLIKTRGQQATLRCSPISGHTSVYWYQQALGLGLQFLLWYDEGEERNRGNFPPRFSGRQFPNYSSELNVNALELEDSALYLCASSPGYGAGVITEAFFGQGTRLTVV.

The chain recombines TRBV29-1 with TRBJ2-3; D may be TRBD1 (5 bases). The V and J ends lost 3 bases and 0 bases respectively, with 7 bases between them. Per germline, CDR1 SQVTM and CDR2 ANQGSEA. The CDR3 sequence is 13 residues long. The CDR3 spells CSVDRGSTDTQYF. The CDR3 DNA reads as TGCAGCGTTGATAGGGGAAGCACAGATACGCAGTATTTT.

This clone counts as medium-sized. This rearrangement joins TRBV9 to TRBJ1-2, with 8 bases lining up with TRBD1. CDR1 and CDR2 from the germline V gene are SGDLS and YYNGEE. The CDR3 spans 12 residues. Trimming removed 3 bases from V and 8 bases from J; junction bases left unmatched: 3. The CDR3 nucleotides read TGTGCCAGCAGCGCGACAGGGGTAGGCTACACCTTC. It translates to CASSATGVGYTF.

V is TRBV10-1 and J is TRBJ2-7; the D gene is possibly TRBD2 (5 bases). V lost 7 bases and J lost 2, with 24 bases in between. The CDR3 is 17 residues long. Germline lookup yields CDR1 WNHNN and CDR2 SYGVQD (reference sequence). The CDR3 loop is CASKVTREGVGTYEQYF. The CDR3 DNA reads TGCGCCAGCAAGGTCACTCGTGAGGGAGTCGGGACCTACGAGCAGTACTTC.

The J gene is TRBJ2-4, the V gene TRBV7-9, with 8 bases fitting TRBD1. V was pared by 4 bases and J by 6 bases, with 5 bases of the junction left unmatched. The germline gives CDR1 SEHNR, CDR2 FQNEAQ (reference sequence). The CDR3 consists of 14 residues. The CDR3 region is CASSSPDRANIQYF. The CDR3 DNA sequence: TGTGCCAGCAGCTCGCCGGACAGGGCAAACATTCAGTACTTC.

The V and J genes are TRBV6-5 and TRBJ2-1; D is unresolved. V dropped 6 bases and J dropped 0 bases, with 12 bases sitting between them. CDR1 MNHEY and CDR2 SVGAGI come from the germline V gene. This CDR3 is 15 amino acids long. This CDR3 reads CASSRTTSSYNEQFF. CDR3 in DNA: TGTGCCAGCAGCCGGACGACGAGCTCCTACAATGAGCAGTTCTTC.

The rearrangement joins TRBV4-3 to TRBJ2-7; 9 nucleotides align to TRBD2. The CDR3 loop spans 17 amino acids. Germline trimming cut 3 bases from V and 0 bases from J; bases unmatched to any gene: 9. CDR1 is LGHNA, CDR2 YSLEER, per germline. The CDR3 region has the DNA TGCGCCAGCAGCCAGGCGCTTGTAGCGGGGGACTCCTACGAGCAGTACTTC. It codes for CASSQALVAGDSYEQYF.

This clone was found a few times. The rearrangement joins TRBV30 to TRBJ1-5; D is uncertain. The CDR3 loop spans 16 amino acids. V gave up 0 bases and J gave up 0 bases, with 12 bases separating them. CDR1 is GTSNPN and CDR2 is SVGIG in the germline V gene (reference sequence). CDR3 region: CAWSVRSDLSNQPQHF. The DNA of the CDR3 is TGTGCCTGGAGTGTACGGTCGGACCTTAGCAATCAGCCCCAGCATTTT.

The rearrangement joins TRBV28 to TRBJ1-2; D unclear. The CDR3 spans 13 residues. From germline, CDR1 is MDHEN and CDR2 SYDVKM. V lost 3 bases, J lost 2 bases, and 7 bases lay in between. CDR3 nucleotide sequence: TGTGCCAGCAGTTTCGGTGGCAACTATGGCTACACCTTC. As protein: CASSFGGNYGYTF.

The chain joins TRBV5-1 to TRBJ2-3, with 8 nucleotides matching TRBD2. CDR1 is SGHRS, CDR2 YFSETQ, per germline. V shed 0 bases, J shed 1 base, and the junction held 7 bases outside the gene matches. CDR3 length: 17 residues. CDR3 in amino acids: CASSLGVLAVRTDTQYF. The CDR3 DNA reads TGCGCCAGCAGCTTGGGGGTACTAGCGGTCCGCACAGATACGCAGTATTTT.

This chain uses TRBV28 with TRBJ2-7; TRBD2 is a possible D gene (7 bases). The CDR3 runs to 17 residues. Germline V CDR1 and CDR2: MDHEN, SYDVKM. V lost 5 bases to trimming and J lost 1 base, with 21 bases between them. DNA for the CDR3: TGTGCCAGCAGTGGGGGGGCGGGGCGGGAGAGATCCTACGAGCAGTACTTC. This translates into CASSGGAGRERSYEQYF.

This sequence joins TRBV11-3 and TRBJ2-3, with 8 bases aligning to TRBD1. The CDR3 contains 14 residues. Germline V gives CDR1 SGHNT, CDR2 YENEEA. The V and J ends lost 2 bases and 4 bases, in that order; junction bases with no gene match: 2. The CDR3 protein is CASSLQGAPDTQYF. The CDR3 DNA is TGTGCCAGCAGCTTACAGGGGGCTCCAGATACGCAGTATTTT. Variable domain in full (rest from reference TRBV11-3 and TRBJ2-3): EAGVVQSPRYKIIEKKQPVAFWCNPISGHNTLYWYLQNLGQGPELLIRYENEEAVDDSQLPKDRFSAERLKGVDSTLKIQPAELGDSAVYLCASSLQGAPDTQYFGPGTRLTVL.

The CDR3 DNA reads as TGTGCCAGCAGCCAGGGTCGAGGGGACGGTAGGGATGAGCAGTTCTTC. Residues: CASSQGRGDGRDEQFF. This chain connects TRBV4-2 to TRBJ2-1; TRBD1 or TRBD2 may be the D gene (5 bases each). The ends were cut back, 3 bases at V and 8 bases at J, with 20 bases in the middle. Looked up from germline, CDR1 is LGHNA and CDR2 is YNFKEQ. This CDR3 comprises 16 residues.

The rearrangement links TRBV5-5 to TRBJ2-5; D not resolved. Looked up from germline, CDR1 is SGHKS and CDR2 is YYEKEE (reference sequence). V shed 2 bases and J shed 4 bases, with 9 bases lying between them. The CDR3 extends over 13 amino acids. The CDR3 loop is CASSFSPGETQYF. The CDR3 nucleotides are TGTGCCAGCAGCTTCAGCCCCGGAGAGACCCAGTACTTC.

The chain joins TRBV7-8 to TRBJ2-3; the D call may be TRBD1 or TRBD2 (6 bases each). Germline CDR1 and CDR2: SGHVS and FQNEAQ. Trimming stripped 4 bases from V and 1 base from J, with 15 bases between. This CDR3 contains 16 residues. The chain's CDR3 is CASSYRGAGRTDTQYF. CDR3 coding DNA: TGTGCCAGCAGCTATAGGGGGGCTGGGCGCACAGATACGCAGTATTTT.